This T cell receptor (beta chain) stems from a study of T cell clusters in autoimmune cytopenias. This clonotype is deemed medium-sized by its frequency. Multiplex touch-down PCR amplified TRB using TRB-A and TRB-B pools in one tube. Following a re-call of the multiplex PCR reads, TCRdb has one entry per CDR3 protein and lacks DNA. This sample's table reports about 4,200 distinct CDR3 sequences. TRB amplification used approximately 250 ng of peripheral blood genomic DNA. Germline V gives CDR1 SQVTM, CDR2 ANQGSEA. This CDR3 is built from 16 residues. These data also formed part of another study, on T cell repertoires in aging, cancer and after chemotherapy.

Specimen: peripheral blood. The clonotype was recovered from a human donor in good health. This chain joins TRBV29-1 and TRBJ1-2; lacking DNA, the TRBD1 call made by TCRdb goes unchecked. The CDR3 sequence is CSVEMGQGTSYYGYTF.